Reported below is one T cell receptor (beta chain). This record belongs to a study of OX40 agonist ivuxolimab in advanced cancers. The data were produced by immunoSEQ multiplex PCR, yet TCRdb's version contains in-frame clones alone and is incomplete. This sample yields roughly 80,000 clones, of which around 87% are seen a single time; about 5.9% belongs to the top ten. The source was CD4+ or CD8+ T cells sorted from blood, collected in a trial of the OX40 agonist ivuxolimab. The sequence came from an adult with an advanced solid tumor such as melanoma, head and neck, liver or kidney cancer.

In DNA form, the CDR3 reads TGTGCCAGCAGCTTCACGAGCGTGCGAGAGACCCAGTACTTC. Its protein is CASSFTSVRETQYF. The genes are TRBV5-6 and TRBJ2-5, with no clear D. Trimming pared 2 bases from V and 4 bases from J, leaving 12 bases between. Germline lookup yields CDR1 SGHDT and CDR2 YYEEEE. CDR3 length: 14 amino acids.